The 16 T cell receptor beta chains below all came from one sample that was sequenced in a study of T cell responses to AZD1222 COVID-19 vaccine. This table comes from immunoSEQ multiplex PCR, and its TCRdb copy is limited to in-frame clones, with some not included. The sample includes about 120,000 clones, more than 70% seen only once; the top ten take 4.5% to 6%. This specimen consisted of peripheral blood, obtained on day 0 of AZD1222 vaccination. Source of these receptors: an adult in good health.

The J gene is TRBJ2-5, the V gene TRBV6-5; D ambiguous. V shed 8 bases and J shed 2 bases, with 9 bases lying between them. The CDR3 consists of 12 residues. Per germline, CDR1 MNHEY and CDR2 SVGAGI. CDR3 region: CASSSGQETQYF. The CDR3 region has the DNA TGTGCCAGCTCCTCCGGGCAAGAGACCCAGTACTTC.

The chain has TRBV5-8 and TRBJ1-2; tentatively, D is TRBD1 (6 bases). The CDR3 consists of 14 residues. Germline V gene sequence: CDR1 SGHTS, CDR2 YDEGEE. Trimming removed 4 bases at V and 8 bases at J, with 18 bases between. The DNA for the CDR3 is TGTGCCAGCAGCCCGAGAGGGGGGCTGTACGGCTACACCTTC. As protein: CASSPRGGLYGYTF.

On this clone: This CDR3 is also generated by other DNA sequences in the sample. CDR3 sequence reads: CASSIGGSGANVLTF. Written as DNA, the CDR3 is TGTGCCAGTAGTATTGGAGGCTCTGGGGCCAACGTCCTGACTTTC. The chain links TRBV19 to TRBJ2-6; D is possibly TRBD2 (5 bases). This CDR3 comprises 15 residues. V was trimmed by 3 bases and J by 0 bases, leaving 6 bases between them. Germline V gene sequence: CDR1 LNHDA, CDR2 SQIVND (reference sequence).

The CDR3 spells CASSPQLVGETQYF. CDR3 nucleotide sequence: TGTGCCAGCAGCCCCCAGCTGGTGGGTGAGACCCAGTACTTC. The chain combines TRBV11-2 with TRBJ2-5, with D unresolved. The CDR3 extends over 14 amino acids. Germline values: CDR1 SGHAT, CDR2 FQNNGV. V dropped 5 bases and J dropped 5 bases, with 15 bases sitting between them.

V usage is TRBV5-4 and J usage is TRBJ2-1; D unresolved. V lost 4 bases, J lost 5 bases, and 13 bases lay in between. The CDR3 runs to 14 residues. Looked up from germline, CDR1 is SGHNT and CDR2 is YYREEE (reference sequence). The CDR3 protein is CASSDFRVHNEQFF. CDR3 in DNA: TGTGCCAGCAGCGACTTCCGAGTCCACAATGAGCAGTTCTTC.

This clone was observed once. This rearrangement joins TRBV7-9 to TRBJ1-4; 9 bases align to TRBD1. The CDR3 runs 17 residues. V was clipped by 1 base and J by 7 bases; unmatched bases: 10. The V gene's germline CDR1 is SEHNR and CDR2 FQNEAQ (reference sequence). CDR3 sequence (DNA): TGTGCCAGCAGCTTAGGGGACAGGGTCAGGGAGACTGAAAAACTGTTTTTT. The encoded protein is CASSLGDRVRETEKLFF.

This clone was detected only once. V usage is TRBV7-2 and J usage is TRBJ1-1; no clear D gene. The CDR3 spans 14 residues. Germline loops: CDR1 SGHTA, CDR2 FQGNSA. The V end was cut by 2 bases, the J end by 5 bases, with 12 bases between. The CDR3 spells CASSLTRAGTEAFF. The CDR3 bases are TGTGCCAGCAGCTTAACTAGGGCCGGGACTGAAGCTTTCTTT.

The table lists this clone with a count of one. The chain carries TRBV6-2 or TRBV6-3 and TRBJ1-6; D uncertain. Germline loops: CDR1 MNHEY, CDR2 SVGEGT. V was shortened by 5 bases and J by 4 bases, with 15 bases between the two germline ends. The CDR3 consists of 16 residues. In DNA, the CDR3 is TGTGCCAGCAGTCGGACCAACGCGAAATATAATTCACCCCTCCACTTT. Its protein is CASSRTNAKYNSPLHF.

This clone has more than one count but fewer than ten. The rearrangement links TRBV28 to TRBJ1-2; D may be TRBD1 (5 bases). The CDR3 has 15 residues. V gave up 6 bases and J gave up 4 bases, with 18 bases separating them. The germline gives CDR1 MDHEN, CDR2 SYDVKM. The CDR3 DNA sequence: TGTGCCAGCAGCCCCGGACAAGTCGTGGGCTATGGCTACACCTTC. It is translated as CASSPGQVVGYGYTF.

The V call is TRBV2, the J call TRBJ2-5; 8 bases fit TRBD2. Germline V gene sequence: CDR1 SNHLY, CDR2 FYNNEI. The V gene end was trimmed by 8 bases and the J gene end by 0 bases; junction bases not matched to a gene: 8. The CDR3 length is 15 residues. CDR3 sequence (DNA): TGTGCCAGCGTGGGGGCGGGGGGCAACCAAGAGACCCAGTACTTC. It codes for CASVGAGGNQETQYF.

This clone occurred a few times. The gene calls are TRBV7-3 and TRBJ1-1; 7 bases fit TRBD1. The germline V gene encodes CDR1 SGHTA and CDR2 FQGTGA. The ends lost 4 bases at V and 5 bases at J; junction bases unmatched: 7. CDR3 length: 14 residues. In DNA form, the CDR3 reads TGTGCCAGCAGCTCCGGGCGACAGGGTACTGAAGCTTTCTTT. It encodes CASSSGRQGTEAFF.

The CDR3 loop reads CASSPFGGGGADTQYF. CDR3 bases: TGTGCCAGCAGCCCCTTTGGGGGGGGCGGGGCAGATACGCAGTATTTT. The chain recombines TRBV4-2 with TRBJ2-3; D may be TRBD2 (7 bases). The CDR3 runs 16 residues. Germline assignment: CDR1 LGHNA and CDR2 YNFKEQ. V lost 4 bases, J lost 4 bases, and 18 bases lay in between.

This chain connects TRBV2 to TRBJ1-1; no firm D call. Germline CDR1 is SNHLY and CDR2 is FYNNEI. V was cut by 6 bases and J by 3 bases, with 14 bases left in between. CDR3 length: 14 amino acids. CDR3 sequence reads: CASSVSGQYTEAFF. The DNA for the CDR3 is TGTGCCAGCAGCGTAAGTGGGCAGTACACTGAAGCTTTCTTT.

The chain carries TRBV5-6 and TRBJ2-6; D may be TRBD1 (5 bases). In germline, CDR1 is SGHDT, CDR2 YYEEEE. V was pared by 7 bases and J by 0 bases, with 14 bases between. CDR3 length equals 16 residues. The CDR3 DNA is TGTGCCAGCCTGAACAGGACACGCTCTGGGGCCAACGTCCTGACTTTC. This codes for CASLNRTRSGANVLTF.

DNA of the CDR3: TGTGCCAGCAGCTTAGGGGTTGAAGGCGAAGGCTATGGCTACACCTTC. Its protein product is CASSLGVEGEGYGYTF. The genes are TRBV7-9 and TRBJ1-2; D unresolved. The CDR3 is made up of 16 amino acids. V was cut by 1 base and J by 4 bases, with 16 bases left in between. Germline V gene lookup returns CDR1 SEHNR and CDR2 FQNEAQ (reference sequence).

The chain joins TRBV10-3 to TRBJ2-7; D is ambiguous. The CDR3 is 11 amino acids. Germline V gene data show CDR1 as ENHRY and CDR2 as SYGVKD. The ends were cut back, 3 bases at V and 3 bases at J, with 3 bases in the middle. DNA of the CDR3: TGTGCCATCAGTGAACACTACGAGCAGTACTTC. It specifies CAISEHYEQYF.